What follows are 2 T cell receptor beta chains derived from one specimen sequenced in a study of blood T cell repertoires in COVID-19. Data came from immunoSEQ multiplex PCR; TCRdb stores just in-frame clones and leaves some out. Of around 70,000 clones listed, roughly 90% are singletons. Sequences were obtained from peripheral blood. The source of these receptors is a man aged 60-69 years with acute or convalescent COVID-19.

The rearrangement links TRBV10-1 to TRBJ2-1, with D possibly being TRBD1 (6 bases). Trimming stripped 5 bases from V and 9 bases from J, with 14 bases between. The CDR3 extends over 13 amino acids. Germline values: CDR1 WNHNN, CDR2 SYGVQD (reference sequence). Here the CDR3 DNA reads TGCGCCAGCAGTATGGTGTTGGGGGCTGAGCAGTTCTTC. This gives the protein CASSMVLGAEQFF.

This chain connects TRBV6-5 to TRBJ1-1; unclear D gene. The CDR3 is 15 residues long. The V gene's germline CDR1 is MNHEY and CDR2 SVGAGI. V lost 2 bases, J lost 4 bases, and 14 bases lay in between. The CDR3 region is CASSYSVTSGTEAFF. DNA for the CDR3: TGTGCCAGCAGTTACAGTGTGACTTCGGGCACTGAAGCTTTCTTT.